This T cell receptor (beta chain) was recovered during a study of blood T cell repertoires in COVID-19. Background on the study: The study drew acute and convalescent COVID-19 samples from the United States, Italy and Spain.

The protocol was immunoSEQ multiplex PCR, while the TCRdb copy is restricted to in-frame clones and leaves out a portion. The sample lists 150,000 to 180,000 clones; around 83% were seen once. V was trimmed by 3 bases and J by 6 bases, leaving 6 bases between them. The CDR3 length is 12 residues. Looked up from germline, CDR1 is MNHNS and CDR2 is SASEGT. This sequence was found in an older woman with acute or convalescent COVID-19. The sample was peripheral blood. The rearrangement joins TRBV6-1 to TRBJ1-5; D remains unclear. The CDR3 reads CASSDTGQPQHF. The CDR3, as DNA: TGTGCCAGCAGTGACACCGGTCAGCCCCAGCATTTT.